Below, 24 T cell receptor beta chains from the same sample are listed, as sequenced in a study of early T cells in non-severe SARS-CoV-2 infection. MiXCR, applied by TCRdb to the 5' RACE reads, yields one record per CDR3 protein. The sample consists of about 77,000 distinct CDR3 sequences, approximately 16% of them appearing once. What was sequenced was whole blood. Receptor source: an adult who was a healthcare worker with PCR-confirmed SARS-CoV-2 infection or an uninfected control (not recorded which).

There are a few counts of this clonotype. The chain links TRBV3-1 to TRBJ2-1; D is unclear. V gave up 5 bases and J gave up 5 bases, with 13 bases separating them. CDR3 length equals 14 residues. Germline V gives CDR1 LGHDT, CDR2 YNNKEL (reference sequence). This CDR3 reads CASSATGPDNEQFF. As DNA, the CDR3 is TGTGCCAGCAGCGCAACCGGCCCGGACAATGAGCAGTTCTTC.

Only a few counts were recorded for this clonotype. This rearrangement joins TRBV20-1 to TRBJ1-6, with D perhaps TRBD1 (5 bases). This CDR3 spans 15 amino acids. Germline values: CDR1 DFQATT, CDR2 SNEGSKA (reference sequence). V dropped 6 bases and J dropped 5 bases, with 17 bases sitting between them. CDR3 amino acids: CSALPDGQNNSPLHF. In DNA, the CDR3 is TGCAGTGCCCTCCCCGACGGACAAAATAATTCACCCCTCCACTTT.

V and J are TRBV6-6 and TRBJ1-1; TRBD1 might be the D (5 bases). Germline loops: CDR1 MNHNY, CDR2 SVGAGI (reference sequence). This CDR3 is built from 14 residues. Between the trimmed V and J ends, which lost 6 bases and 1 base, there was a span of 12 bases. The CDR3 protein is CASSPRGENTEAFF. In DNA form, the CDR3 reads TGTGCCAGCAGCCCCCGAGGGGAGAACACTGAAGCTTTCTTT.

This chain connects TRBV5-4 to TRBJ2-5; 12 bases agree with TRBD2. CDR3 length equals 17 residues. V shed 0 bases, J shed 1 base, and the junction held 4 bases outside the gene matches. The germline CDR1 and CDR2 sequences are SGHNT and YYREEE (reference sequence). CDR3 nucleotide sequence: TGTGCCAGCAGCTTGGGCGGACTAGCGGGGTTCCAAGAGACCCAGTACTTC. The encoded protein is CASSLGGLAGFQETQYF.

This clonotype was seen a handful of times. The chain is built from TRBV10-1 and TRBJ2-1; D is ambiguous. V lost 7 bases and J 5 bases, leaving 12 bases between the germline ends. Germline-derived CDR1 and CDR2 are WNHNN and SYGVQD (reference sequence). The CDR3 loop spans 13 amino acids. CDR3 nucleotides: TGCGCCAGCATCCTAAGGTCCAACAATGAGCAGTTCTTC. Translation gives CASILRSNNEQFF.

The sample holds a few counts of this clonotype. The chain recombines TRBV27 with TRBJ2-7; 9 bases match TRBD2. CDR1 is MNHEY, CDR2 SMNVEV, per germline (reference sequence). J was trimmed by 1 base and V by 6 bases; bases with no gene match: 10. This CDR3 has 16 residues. The CDR3 region is CASSPQPGLASYEQYF. The CDR3 region has the DNA TGTGCCAGCAGCCCCCAACCGGGACTAGCTTCCTACGAGCAGTACTTC.

This clonotype came up many times. The rearrangement joins TRBV27 to TRBJ2-4, with a tentative D call TRBD2 (6 bases). The germline V and J ends were trimmed by 5 bases and 4 bases, with 15 bases remaining between them. Germline lookup yields CDR1 MNHEY and CDR2 SMNVEV (reference sequence). The CDR3 has 15 residues. The CDR3 here is CASSARLGRKNIQYF. The CDR3 region has the DNA TGTGCCAGCAGTGCCCGACTAGGCCGGAAAAACATTCAGTACTTC.

The rearrangement uses TRBV29-1 and TRBJ2-2, with TRBD2 identical over 12 bases. There are 13 residues in the CDR3. Looked up from germline, CDR1 is SQVTM and CDR2 is ANQGSEA. The CDR3 DNA reads TGCGGAGGACTAGCGGGATCCGACGGGGAGCTGTTTTTT. Translation: CGGLAGSDGELFF.

This clonotype was seen a few times. The chain has TRBV6-2 or TRBV6-3 and TRBJ2-7, with no clear D. The CDR3 spans 11 residues. Deletions cut 5 bases from V and 0 bases from J, with 2 bases between. Germline V lookup: CDR1 MNHEY, CDR2 SVGEGT. The CDR3 DNA reads TGTGCCAGCAGTGCCTCCTACGAGCAGTACTTC. Its translation is CASSASYEQYF.

The chain is built from TRBV27 and TRBJ1-2; TRBD1 is a possible D gene (6 bases). V was trimmed by 11 bases and J by 4 bases, leaving 23 bases between them. The CDR3 loop spans 15 amino acids. The germline gives CDR1 MNHEY, CDR2 SMNVEV (reference sequence). The CDR3 nucleotides are TGTGCCGCCTTCGGTCAGACGGGGGCCCTCTATGGCTACACCTTC. Protein sequence: CAAFGQTGALYGYTF.

This clonotype has a count of ten or more. The CDR3 here is CASSLGLAGEVTGELFF. The DNA for the CDR3 is TGTGCCAGCAGCTTAGGACTAGCGGGAGAGGTCACCGGGGAGCTGTTTTTT. The rearrangement joins TRBV13 to TRBJ2-2, with 11 bases identical to TRBD2. CDR3 length equals 17 residues. Germline V lookup: CDR1 PRHDT, CDR2 FYEKMQ (reference sequence). Trimming took 0 bases from V and 4 from J; bases not matched to a gene: 4.

This clonotype occurred once. V gene TRBV25-1 combines with J gene TRBJ1-4; the D is unclear. The CDR3 has 12 amino acids. Trimming shortened V by 6 bases and J by 8 bases, and 10 bases separated the two germline ends. Germline V CDR1 and CDR2: MGHDK, SYGVNS. The CDR3 loop reads CASRDSGEKLFF. Written as DNA, the CDR3 is TGTGCCAGCAGGGACTCCGGGGAAAAACTGTTTTTT.

V and J are TRBV12-3 or TRBV12-4 and TRBJ1-1; D remains unclear. This CDR3 is built from 14 residues. V lost 6 bases and J 1 base, leaving 12 bases between the germline ends. The CDR3 sequence is CASSFAGENTEAFF. In DNA, the CDR3 is TGTGCCAGCAGCTTCGCCGGGGAGAACACTGAAGCTTTCTTT.

This clonotype was seen more than once but under ten times. The chain links TRBV7-9 to TRBJ2-7, with D perhaps assigned TRBD1 or TRBD2 (5 bases each). Looked up from germline, CDR1 is SEHNR and CDR2 is FQNEAQ (reference sequence). The V end lost 5 bases, the J end lost 2 bases, and 16 bases lay between the germline ends. The CDR3 is made up of 15 amino acids. The CDR3 region is CASSAPGALPYEQYF. DNA of the CDR3: TGTGCCAGCAGCGCGCCCGGGGCTTTACCCTACGAGCAGTACTTC.

This clonotype was detected a few times. This chain links TRBV5-1 with TRBJ2-2, with TRBD2 as a possible D gene (6 bases). Trimming left V 3 bases short and J 4 bases short, with 16 bases between. This CDR3 is 16 amino acids long. The germline V gene has CDR1 SGHRS and CDR2 YFSETQ. DNA of the CDR3: TGCGCCAGCAGCTCGACGAGCGGGCGGAGCACCGGGGAGCTGTTTTTT. It is translated as CASSSTSGRSTGELFF.

The J gene is TRBJ2-2, the V gene TRBV5-4; 7 positions match TRBD1. Germline V gene data show CDR1 as SGHNT and CDR2 as YYREEE (reference sequence). The length of the CDR3 is 16 residues. V lost 4 bases and J lost 1; bases outside the gene matches: 7. The CDR3 is CASSPPGQLNTGELFF. In DNA, the CDR3 is TGTGCCAGCAGCCCCCCGGGACAGCTGAACACCGGGGAGCTGTTTTTT.

The chain carries TRBV29-1 and TRBJ2-5, with 7 bases aligning to TRBD2. This CDR3 has 12 residues. Germline V gene lookup returns CDR1 SQVTM and CDR2 ANQGSEA. Trimming cost V 6 bases and J 1 base; bases outside gene matches: 2. The CDR3 is CSVWGGQETQYF. The CDR3, as DNA: TGCAGCGTCTGGGGGGGCCAAGAGACCCAGTACTTC.

This chain joins TRBV7-6 and TRBJ1-4; D not resolved. Germline values: CDR1 SGHVS, CDR2 FNYEAQ. The CDR3 consists of 13 residues. V lost 8 bases, J lost 6 bases, and 13 bases lay in between. The CDR3 DNA is TGTGCCAGCGCCGGAGATTTGCATGAAAAACTGTTTTTT. Translating it yields CASAGDLHEKLFF.

This clonotype was counted between two and nine times. The CDR3 loop reads CASSYGTDYGYTF. The CDR3 DNA sequence: TGTGCCAGCAGTTACGGGACAGACTATGGCTACACCTTC. V and J are TRBV6-2 or TRBV6-3 and TRBJ1-2, with 7 positions matching TRBD1. Per germline, CDR1 MNHEY and CDR2 SVGEGT. The junction had 0 bases not matched to a gene; V was cut back by 2 bases and J by 3 bases. This CDR3 region has 13 residues.

This clonotype was detected only a few times. The genes are TRBV20-1 and TRBJ2-2, with D uncertain. Germline assignment: CDR1 DFQATT and CDR2 SNEGSKA (reference sequence). V was shortened by 3 bases and J by 7 bases, with 9 bases between the two germline ends. The CDR3 sequence is 12 residues long. This chain's CDR3 is CSARPLDGELFF. The CDR3 bases are TGCAGTGCTAGGCCCCTAGACGGGGAGCTGTTTTTT.

This clonotype was counted ten times or more. The chain links TRBV7-6 to TRBJ2-2; D ambiguous. CDR3 size: 17 residues. V shed 3 bases and J shed 0 bases, with 14 bases lying between them. Per the germline V gene, CDR1 is SGHVS and CDR2 is FNYEAQ. CDR3 in DNA: TGTGCCAGCAGCTTCCCCCCCAACGGCGCGAACACCGGGGAGCTGTTTTTT. It encodes CASSFPPNGANTGELFF. The full variable domain, completed using reference TRBV7-6 and TRBJ2-2, is GAGVSQSPRYKVTKRGQDVALRCDPISGHVSLYWYRQALGQGPEFLTYFNYEAQQDKSGLPNDRFSAERPEGSISTLTIQRTEQRDSAMYRCASSFPPNGANTGELFFGEGSRLTVL.

This clonotype was found many times. V usage is TRBV7-9 and J usage is TRBJ1-1, with 8 bases aligning to TRBD1. Trimming cost V 4 bases and J 4 bases; bases outside gene matches: 8. This CDR3 region has 15 residues. Germline CDR1 and CDR2: SEHNR and FQNEAQ (reference sequence). CDR3 in amino acids: CASSSRQGAGTEAFF. Here the CDR3 DNA reads TGTGCCAGCAGCTCGCGGCAGGGGGCAGGCACTGAAGCTTTCTTT.

This rearrangement joins TRBV30 to TRBJ1-1; D is unresolved. Trimming left V 0 bases short and J 4 bases short, with 9 bases between. Germline CDR1 GTSNPN, CDR2 SVGIG (reference sequence). CDR3 length equals 13 residues. CDR3 nucleotides: TGTGCCTGGAGTGTTAGCCGGGTCACTGAAGCTTTCTTT. Translated: CAWSVSRVTEAFF.

The genes are TRBV6-1 and TRBJ1-4; D is unclear. V lost 0 bases and J 7 bases, leaving 12 bases between the germline ends. The V gene's germline CDR1 is MNHNS and CDR2 SASEGT. This CDR3 is 15 amino acids long. CDR3 sequence: CASSEADTLGEKLFF. CDR3 nucleotides: TGTGCCAGCAGTGAAGCGGATACACTGGGTGAAAAACTGTTTTTT.